A single sample gave rise to the 21 T cell receptor beta chains below, sequenced in a study of OX40 agonist ivuxolimab in advanced cancers. Method: immunoSEQ multiplex PCR; TCRdb's copy keeps in-frame clones and lacks some. The data hold some 81,000 clones, with approximately 83% observed a single time. This sample comprised CD4+ or CD8+ T cells sorted from blood, obtained in a trial of the OX40 agonist ivuxolimab. The receptor set was obtained from an adult with an advanced solid tumor such as melanoma, head and neck, liver or kidney cancer.

The chain recombines TRBV7-6 with TRBJ1-1; perhaps TRBD1 as D (5 bases). The CDR3 consists of 13 residues. CDR1 and CDR2 (germline): SGHVS, FNYEAQ. V was trimmed by 4 bases and J by 5 bases, leaving 11 bases between them. DNA for the CDR3: TGTGCCAGCAGCTCCAGGGCAGGGACTGAAGCTTTCTTT. Amino acids: CASSSRAGTEAFF. Full variable domain (missing parts from reference TRBV7-6 and TRBJ1-1): GAGVSQSPRYKVTKRGQDVALRCDPISGHVSLYWYRQALGQGPEFLTYFNYEAQQDKSGLPNDRFSAERPEGSISTLTIQRTEQRDSAMYRCASSSRAGTEAFFGQGTRLTVV.

The chain employs TRBV15 and TRBJ2-4; 10 nucleotides match TRBD1. Unmatched junction bases numbered 4, after V lost 4 bases and J lost 4 bases. Germline V lookup: CDR1 LNHNV, CDR2 YYDKDF (reference sequence). This CDR3 contains 15 residues. The CDR3 protein is CATSTPGQGKNIQYF. The CDR3 DNA reads as TGTGCCACCAGCACCCCGGGACAGGGGAAAAACATTCAGTACTTC.

The rearrangement joins TRBV29-1 to TRBJ2-6; TRBD1 matches 7 bases. The ends lost 6 bases at V and 0 bases at J; junction bases unmatched: 8. The CDR3 has 16 residues. Germline V gives CDR1 SQVTM, CDR2 ANQGSEA. DNA of the CDR3: TGCAGCGTCCGGACAGGTTGGGGCTCTGGGGCCAACGTCCTGACTTTC. Translating it yields CSVRTGWGSGANVLTF.

The rearrangement joins TRBV28 to TRBJ1-1, with 9 bases fitting TRBD1. The CDR3 contains 14 residues. The J segment lost 8 bases and the V segment lost 5 bases, leaving 9 bases of the junction unmatched. Germline V gene lookup returns CDR1 MDHEN and CDR2 SYDVKM. The chain's CDR3 is CASSIYRGQREAFF. The CDR3 DNA is TGTGCCAGCAGTATCTACAGGGGGCAACGGGAAGCTTTCTTT.

The genes are TRBV6-5 and TRBJ2-1; 8 bases map to TRBD2. Germline V gene data show CDR1 as MNHEY and CDR2 as SVGAGI. J gave up 3 bases and V 5 bases, and 6 bases lay outside the gene matches. CDR3 length: 15 residues. CDR3 sequence (DNA): TGTGCCAGCAGTACCACCGGGACTAGCTACAATGAGCAGTTCTTC. As protein: CASSTTGTSYNEQFF.

V and J are TRBV28 and TRBJ2-5; TRBD1 matches 9 bases. The V gene end was trimmed by 6 bases and the J gene end by 1 base; junction bases not matched to a gene: 6. The CDR3 runs 15 residues. The V gene's germline CDR1 is MDHEN and CDR2 SYDVKM. CDR3 DNA sequence: TGTGCCAGCAGGGAGGGGACAGGGCTCCAAGAGACCCAGTACTTC. Translating gives CASREGTGLQETQYF.

The chain carries TRBV6-5 and TRBJ1-5; D ambiguous. The CDR3 contains 15 residues. Germline CDR1 reads MNHEY; CDR2 reads SVGAGI. The germline V and J ends were trimmed by 5 bases and 3 bases, with 14 bases remaining between them. For the CDR3, the DNA is TGTGCCAGCAGTCCATCCTCAGGTTACAATCAGCCCCAGCATTTT. Protein: CASSPSSGYNQPQHF.

The rearrangement links TRBV6-1 to TRBJ1-2; D gene unclear. The CDR3 has 13 amino acids. V was cut by 2 bases and J by 3 bases, with 7 bases left in between. Germline V gene data show CDR1 as MNHNS and CDR2 as SASEGT. CDR3 sequence: CASSELTHYGYTF. CDR3 sequence (DNA): TGTGCCAGCAGTGAACTTACACACTATGGCTACACCTTC.

CDR3 sequence: CASSVSGTGELFF. DNA of the CDR3: TGTGCCAGCAGCGTATCAGGCACCGGGGAGCTGTTTTTT. The chain joins TRBV11-3 to TRBJ2-2; D is ambiguous. V lost 5 bases, J lost 4 bases, and 8 bases lay in between. Germline CDR1 and CDR2: SGHNT and YENEEA. The CDR3 covers 13 residues.

The rearrangement joins TRBV9 to TRBJ2-1, with a weak D call TRBD1 (5 bases). CDR3 length: 14 amino acids. CDR1 SGDLS and CDR2 YYNGEE come from the germline V gene. Trimming cost V 2 bases and J 10 bases, with 16 bases left between them. The CDR3 DNA sequence: TGTGCCAGCAGCGTCCAGGGTACGCGAGGCGAGCAGTTCTTC. Encoded protein: CASSVQGTRGEQFF.

V is TRBV10-2 and J is TRBJ2-1; 11 nucleotides line up with TRBD1. Trimming took 8 bases from V and 4 from J; bases not matched to a gene: 4. The V gene's germline CDR1 is WSHSY and CDR2 SAAADI. The CDR3 is 14 residues long. The chain's CDR3 is CASRTGGAYNEQFF. In DNA form, the CDR3 reads TGCGCCAGCCGGACAGGGGGCGCATACAATGAGCAGTTCTTC.

The chain couples TRBV6-6 to TRBJ2-3, with 8 nucleotides matching TRBD2. CDR3 length: 14 residues. CDR1 MNHNY and CDR2 SVGAGI come from the germline V gene (reference sequence). V dropped 4 bases and J dropped 3; count of bases not matched to a gene: 3. As DNA, the CDR3 is TGTGCCAGCAGTTTCCGGGGGGGGACAGATACGCAGTATTTT. Translated, it gives CASSFRGGTDTQYF.

This rearrangement joins TRBV28 to TRBJ1-5; D is ambiguous. The CDR3 loop spans 14 amino acids. V lost 7 bases and J 2 bases, leaving 12 bases between the germline ends. CDR1 is MDHEN, CDR2 SYDVKM, per germline. The CDR3 DNA is TGTGCCAGCACCCCCCCGATGGGCAATCAGCCCCAGCATTTT. This encodes CASTPPMGNQPQHF.

The chain recombines TRBV30 with TRBJ2-1; 10 nucleotides align to TRBD1. The CDR3 length is 14 residues. Trimming at V came to 1 base and at J to 3 bases, leaving 0 bases not matched to a gene. The germline CDR1 and CDR2 sequences are GTSNPN and SVGIG (reference sequence). The DNA of the CDR3 is TGTGCCTGGAGTGGGGACAGGGGCTACAATGAGCAGTTCTTC. Translating it yields CAWSGDRGYNEQFF.

V and J are TRBV5-4 and TRBJ1-2; D unresolved. Germline lookup yields CDR1 SGHNT and CDR2 YYREEE (reference sequence). V lost 4 bases and J 4 bases, leaving 8 bases between the germline ends. This CDR3 has 12 amino acids. The DNA for the CDR3 is TGTGCCAGCAGCGGAGGCTTCTATGGCTACACCTTC. Translating gives CASSGGFYGYTF.

V and J are TRBV14 and TRBJ2-7; 12 bases fit TRBD2. The CDR3 loop spans 14 amino acids. The germline V gene has CDR1 SGHDN and CDR2 FVKESK. V shed 8 bases, J shed 0 bases, and the junction held 2 bases outside the gene matches. The CDR3 nucleotides are TGTGCCAGCTCGACTAGCGGGGGCTCCTACGAGCAGTACTTC. Protein: CASSTSGGSYEQYF. The full variable domain, with the rest looked up from reference TRBV14 and TRBJ2-7, is EAGVTQFPSHSVIEKGQTVTLRCDPISGHDNLYWYRRVMGKEIKFLLHFVKESKQDESGMPNNRFLAERTGGTYSTLKVQPAELEDSGVYFCASSTSGGSYEQYFGPGTRLTVT.

The chain uses TRBV7-3 and TRBJ2-5; D is undetermined. V was trimmed by 4 bases and J by 5 bases, leaving 11 bases between them. Germline V gives CDR1 SGHTA, CDR2 FQGTGA. The CDR3 length is 13 residues. The CDR3 loop reads CASSSTLYETQYF. CDR3 in DNA: TGTGCCAGCAGCTCTACACTCTACGAGACCCAGTACTTC.

The chain carries TRBV30 and TRBJ2-2, with TRBD1 matching over 8 bases. V lost 5 bases and J lost 7; bases outside the gene matches: 6. The CDR3 extends over 13 amino acids. Germline loops: CDR1 GTSNPN, CDR2 SVGIG (reference sequence). CDR3 nucleotides: TGTGCCTGGGGGACAGGAGGGCACGGGGAGCTGTTTTTT. Amino acid sequence: CAWGTGGHGELFF.

The chain employs TRBV6-5 and TRBJ1-2; a possible D gene is TRBD1 (6 bases). The germline V and J ends were trimmed by 5 bases and 5 bases, with 9 bases remaining between them. Per germline, CDR1 MNHEY and CDR2 SVGAGI. This CDR3 contains 12 residues. CDR3 protein: CASSTRGYGYTF. The CDR3, as DNA: TGTGCCAGCAGTACCAGGGGATATGGCTACACCTTC.

The chain uses TRBV7-6 and TRBJ1-1, with D possibly matching TRBD1 (5 bases). The CDR3 totals 14 residues. The V gene's germline CDR1 is SGHVS and CDR2 FNYEAQ. V was clipped by 4 bases and J by 0 bases, with 9 bases between them. CDR3 loop: CASSSDTLNTEAFF. The CDR3 DNA reads TGTGCCAGCAGCTCGGACACCTTGAACACTGAAGCTTTCTTT.

The rearrangement links TRBV5-4 to TRBJ2-7, with D tentatively TRBD2 (6 bases). Trimming pared 3 bases from V and 8 bases from J, leaving 18 bases between. The CDR3 covers 14 residues. Looked up from germline, CDR1 is SGHNT and CDR2 is YYREEE (reference sequence). CDR3 amino acids: CASSSYGTPDKQYF. CDR3 coding DNA: TGTGCCAGCAGCTCCTACGGGACTCCTGATAAGCAGTACTTC.